This T cell receptor (beta chain) was retrieved from a study of beta chain features in type 1 diabetes. Findings and caveats of the study: Researchers report that Type 1 diabetes patients had moderately but significantly shorter TCRB CDR3s across all four CD4+ subsets.

The entirety of the isolated RNA underwent reverse transcription, so expressed TCRB transcripts were sequenced. Only in-frame clones appear in the TCRdb table, and some are missing; sequencing was by immunoSEQ multiplex PCR. The sample has under 300,000 clones, about a fifth seen once. Trimming left V 4 bases short and J 5 bases short, with 12 bases between. Per germline, CDR1 SGHNT and CDR2 YYREEE (reference sequence). The CDR3 contains 13 residues. As to this clone: Antigen unknown.

The sequence was collected from a woman in her thirties or forties with type 1 diabetes. V usage is TRBV5-4 and J usage is TRBJ2-5; D might be TRBD1 (6 bases). Sequencing was done on a sample of naive CD4+ T cells from blood. The CDR3 reads CASSQGLEETQYF. In DNA, the CDR3 is TGTGCCAGCAGCCAGGGGTTGGAGGAGACCCAGTACTTC.